Following are 27 T cell receptor beta chains from one sample sequenced in a study of regulatory T cells in long-lasting Graves disease. Libraries of TCR beta came from iRepertoire HTBI primers plus Arm-PCR of CDR3 regions. TCRdb reprocessed the multiplex PCR reads with MiXCR, giving one entry per CDR3 protein. The sample carries nearly 350,000 distinct CDR3 sequences, 20% recorded once. Indicated time point: persistent/refractory GD, antithyroid drugs over 5 years with positive TRAb. The TCR library was prepared using RNA isolated from PBMCs. Sequenced here: peripheral blood mononuclear cells (PBMCs), sampled when the disease was refractory, from a patient treated with antithyroid drugs. These receptors came from a female donor with Graves disease.

This clonotype showed up many times. The rearrangement joins TRBV18 to TRBJ1-2; no firm D call. The germline V gene has CDR1 KGHSH and CDR2 LQKENI. The CDR3 is made up of 14 amino acids. V lost 3 bases and J lost 3, with 11 bases in between. The CDR3 bases are TGTGCCAGCTCACCCCTGGGGATCGACTATGGCTACACCTTC. It yields the protein CASSPLGIDYGYTF.

The chain links TRBV6-1 to TRBJ2-1, with 12 positions matching TRBD2. The CDR3 spans 15 residues. V dropped 7 bases and J dropped 5; count of bases not matched to a gene: 6. Germline V CDR1 and CDR2: MNHNS, SASEGT. The CDR3 sequence: CASTRLAGEDNEQFF. Written as DNA, the CDR3 is TGTGCCAGCACCCGACTAGCGGGAGAAGACAATGAGCAGTTCTTC.

This clonotype was detected ten times or more. This rearrangement joins TRBV12-3 or TRBV12-4 to TRBJ2-7; possibly TRBD1 or TRBD2 for D (5 bases each). This CDR3 has 16 amino acids. V lost 7 bases, J lost 1 base, and 20 bases lay in between. The DNA of the CDR3 is TGTGCCAGCACGAAAACTCCGGGACCTAATTCCTACGAGCAGTACTTC. Encoded protein: CASTKTPGPNSYEQYF.

This clonotype was detected many times. The rearrangement joins TRBV10-3 to TRBJ1-1; TRBD1 matches 11 bases. The CDR3 has 18 amino acids. V trimming: 4 bases; J trimming: 1 base; junction bases outside the gene matches: 11. Germline V gene lookup returns CDR1 ENHRY and CDR2 SYGVKD. The CDR3 reads CAISGPEGQGGQNTEAFF. Written as DNA, the CDR3 is TGTGCCATCAGTGGCCCCGAGGGACAGGGGGGCCAGAACACTGAAGCTTTCTTT.

On this clonotype itself: A read error is possible here, since a much larger clone lies one base away. This chain uses TRBV28 with TRBJ1-2; no clear D gene. Looked up from germline, CDR1 is MDHEN and CDR2 is SYDVKM. The length of the CDR3 is 16 residues. V was clipped by 5 bases and J by 5 bases, with 21 bases between them. The CDR3 is CASSGARGLWVYGYTF. The CDR3 bases are TGTGCCAGCAGTGGAGCGCGCGGGCTTTGGGTTTATGGCTACACCTTC.

Of note for this clonotype: A much larger clone differs by one base, so this may be a read error. The chain has TRBV28 and TRBJ2-2, with 7 nucleotides matching TRBD2. V gave up 6 bases and J gave up 6 bases; unmatched junction bases: 16. CDR3 size: 17 residues. CDR1 is MDHEN and CDR2 is SYDVKM in the germline V gene. CDR3 region: CASRGLVGGRGAGELFF. CDR3 coding DNA: TGTGCCAGCAGAGGACTAGTGGGAGGGAGAGGAGCCGGGGAGCTGTTTTTT. The complete variable domain, with remaining parts taken from reference TRBV28 and TRBJ2-2, reads DVKVTQSSRYLVKRTGEKVFLECVQDMDHENMFWYRQDPGLGLRLIYFSYDVKMKEKGDIPEGYSVSREKKERFSLILESASTNQTSMYLCASRGLVGGRGAGELFFGEGSRLTVL.

About this clonotype itself: A clone one base away is much larger, so this may be a read error. The CDR3 does not close with the conserved phenylalanine or tryptophan, likely indicating a read error. The chain uses TRBV7-3 and TRBJ2-4, with 7 bases identical to TRBD1. V was pared by 5 bases and J by 0 bases, with 7 bases of the junction left unmatched. The germline V gene has CDR1 SGHTA and CDR2 FQGTGA. The length of the CDR3 is 16 residues. The CDR3: CASSTNNRGAKNIQYC. DNA of the CDR3: TGTGCCAGCAGCACCAACAACAGGGGAGCCAAAAACATTCAGTACTGC.

This rearrangement joins TRBV15 to TRBJ2-1; 9 nucleotides agree with TRBD2. With 5 bases clipped from V and 15 bases from J, the junction kept 32 bases outside the gene matches. This CDR3 spans 20 amino acids. Germline values: CDR1 LNHNV, CDR2 YYDKDF (reference sequence). The CDR3: CATSLDLAGAPTNPFTVAFF. The CDR3, as DNA: TGTGCCACCAGCCTTGATTTAGCGGGAGCTCCGACTAATCCTTTCACGGTTGCGTTCTTC.

The chain has TRBV10-3 and TRBJ2-2; D is uncertain. This CDR3 has 13 amino acids. V dropped 4 bases and J dropped 6 bases, with 9 bases sitting between them. Germline V gives CDR1 ENHRY, CDR2 SYGVKD. The DNA for the CDR3 is TGTGCCATCAGTGCTGCCGAAGCCGGGGAGCTGTTTTTT. This sequence encodes CAISAAEAGELFF.

This chain uses TRBV2 with TRBJ1-5, with D perhaps matching TRBD1 (5 bases). Trimming shortened V by 2 bases and J by 4 bases, and 21 bases separated the two germline ends. Per germline, CDR1 SNHLY and CDR2 FYNNEI. The CDR3 consists of 18 residues. CDR3 amino acids: CASSERGFRTTMNQPQHF. The CDR3 nucleotides are TGTGCCAGCAGTGAAAGGGGATTTAGGACAACTATGAATCAGCCCCAGCATTTT.

The V and J genes are TRBV6-2 or TRBV6-3 and TRBJ2-7; TRBD1 agrees at 7 bases. Trimming cost V 4 bases and J 7 bases; bases outside gene matches: 4. Germline CDR1 MNHEY, CDR2 SVGEGT. The CDR3 runs 12 residues. The CDR3 loop reads CASSFGDREQYF. CDR3 bases: TGTGCCAGCAGTTTCGGGGACAGAGAGCAGTACTTC.

There are many counts of this clonotype. The chain has TRBV24-1 and TRBJ2-5; D is unclear. V gave up 4 bases and J gave up 5 bases, with 19 bases separating them. This CDR3 has 16 residues. CDR1 and CDR2 (germline): KGHDR, SFDVKD. The CDR3 reads CATSDPATGLGETQYF. The DNA for the CDR3 is TGTGCCACCAGTGACCCTGCCACGGGCTTGGGGGAGACCCAGTACTTC.

This clonotype was seen at least ten times. V is TRBV12-3 or TRBV12-4 and J is TRBJ1-5; D not certain. The CDR3 is 16 amino acids. Trimming removed 0 bases from V and 5 bases from J, with 14 bases in between. CDR3 residues: CASSLAPWQSDQPQHF. CDR3 coding DNA: TGTGCCAGCAGTTTAGCGCCGTGGCAATCGGATCAGCCCCAGCATTTT.

This clonotype was detected many times. Its ends do not fully match the called genes, so a read error is possible. The chain uses TRBV7-2 and TRBJ1-3; D is unresolved. This CDR3 is built from 16 residues. The germline V gene encodes CDR1 SGHTA and CDR2 FQGNSA. CDR3 amino acids: CASRLAFGGIGNTIYF. CDR3 DNA sequence: TGTGCCAGCAGATTAGCATTTGGCGGGATTGGAAACACCATATATTTT.

The table lists this clonotype with many counts. The J gene is TRBJ1-5, the V gene TRBV2; D is uncertain. V lost 6 bases, J lost 5 bases, and 11 bases lay in between. The germline V gene has CDR1 SNHLY and CDR2 FYNNEI. CDR3 size: 13 residues. The chain's CDR3 is CASSRTDHQPQHF. The DNA for the CDR3 is TGTGCCAGCAGCAGGACGGACCATCAGCCCCAGCATTTT.

In its sample, this clonotype was seen many times. V gene TRBV20-1 combines with J gene TRBJ2-5; maybe TRBD2 (7 bases). Germline-derived CDR1 and CDR2 are DFQATT and SNEGSKA (reference sequence). The V gene lost 5 bases and the J gene lost 5 bases, with 15 bases spanning the gap. There are 13 residues in the CDR3. DNA of the CDR3: TGCAGTGCTGTACAGGGAGGGCGGGAGACCCAGTACTTC. It codes for CSAVQGGRETQYF.

About this clonotype itself: Just one base apart from a much larger clone, this may be a read error. The gene calls are TRBV6-2 or TRBV6-3 and TRBJ1-2, with D uncertain. Germline CDR1 and CDR2: MNHEY and SVGEGT. The CDR3 length is 14 residues. The CDR3 DNA reads as TGTGCCGGCAGTGAAGGTCCGCTGTCGGCCGGCTACACCTTC. This encodes CAGSEGPLSAGYTF.

V is TRBV6-5 and J is TRBJ2-1; 7 bases fit TRBD2. This CDR3 has 17 residues. Germline CDR1 is MNHEY and CDR2 is SVGAGI. V lost 5 bases and J lost 4; bases outside the gene matches: 14. The CDR3 nucleotides are TGTGCCAGCAGTGGAACGTATATCAGCGGGATTTACAATGAGCAGTTCTTC. This sequence encodes CASSGTYISGIYNEQFF.

This clonotype has ten or more counts. The chain recombines TRBV7-9 with TRBJ2-5; TRBD1 agrees at 7 bases. The ends lost 5 bases at V and 0 bases at J; junction bases unmatched: 3. The CDR3 runs 14 residues. Per the germline V gene, CDR1 is SEHNR and CDR2 is FQNEAQ (reference sequence). The DNA of the CDR3 is TGTGCCAGCAGCCTAGACAGGGACCAAGAGACCCAGTACTTC. This translates into CASSLDRDQETQYF.

This clonotype was counted only a few times. The CDR3 nucleotides are TGTGCCAGCAGCTTGACGCCGGGACTAGCGGGAGAACGAGATACGCAGTATTTT. Translation: CASSLTPGLAGERDTQYF. J is TRBJ2-3 and V is TRBV3-1, with 14 bases aligning to TRBD2. CDR1 and CDR2 from the germline V gene are LGHDT and YNNKEL (reference sequence). V trimming: 5 bases; J trimming: 5 bases; junction bases outside the gene matches: 12. This CDR3 region has 18 residues.

This clonotype was counted ten times or more. The chain carries TRBV27 and TRBJ1-5; 9 bases agree with TRBD1. In germline, CDR1 is MNHEY, CDR2 SMNVEV (reference sequence). The trim removed 5 bases at V and 5 bases at J, leaving 13 bases unmatched. The CDR3 loop spans 17 amino acids. The CDR3 region has the DNA TGTGCCAGCAGTGAGCACCGGGGACAGGGTATCTATCAGCCCCAGCATTTT. Its translation is CASSEHRGQGIYQPQHF.

This clonotype is judged medium-sized. J is TRBJ1-5 and V is TRBV6-2 or TRBV6-3; D gene uncertain. The CDR3 loop spans 16 amino acids. Trimming shortened V by 4 bases and J by 1 base, and 14 bases separated the two germline ends. Germline CDR1 and CDR2: MNHEY and SVGEGT. CDR3 bases: TGTGCCAGCAGTTCAACCGGACTGGGCAGCAATCAGCCCCAGCATTTT. This gives the protein CASSSTGLGSNQPQHF.

As to this clonotype: A much larger clonotype is one base distant, so this may be a read error. J is TRBJ1-1 and V is TRBV7-9; TRBD1 matches 7 bases. CDR1 is SEHNR and CDR2 is FQNEAQ in the germline V gene (reference sequence). There are 14 residues in the CDR3. V lost 8 bases and J lost 4; bases outside the gene matches: 10. In nucleotides, the CDR3 is TGTGCCAGCCCCCCGGGGGCAGGGGGCACTGAAGCTTTCTTT. Translation: CASPPGAGGTEAFF.

V gene TRBV7-3 combines with J gene TRBJ2-3; 13 nucleotides align to TRBD2. The trim removed 5 bases at V and 6 bases at J, leaving 5 bases unmatched. CDR1 and CDR2 (germline): SGHTA, FQGTGA. CDR3 length: 15 residues. The CDR3 nucleotides read TGTGCCAGCAGCCCACTAGCGGGAGGGGAGGATACGCAGTATTTT. Amino acid sequence: CASSPLAGGEDTQYF.

This clonotype appeared once. This chain uses TRBV11-3 with TRBJ2-7, with D possibly matching TRBD1 (6 bases). In germline, CDR1 is SGHNT, CDR2 YENEEA. Trimming shortened V by 5 bases and J by 4 bases, and 15 bases separated the two germline ends. The CDR3 is 14 amino acids. CDR3 sequence: CASSLQGHLYEQYF. CDR3 nucleotides: TGTGCCAGCAGCCTCCAGGGACACCTTTACGAGCAGTACTTC.

This clonotype has at least ten counts. The junction differs from germline at one of its ends, possibly a read error. The chain couples TRBV5-1 to TRBJ1-4; D not resolved. Germline loops: CDR1 SGHRS, CDR2 YFSETQ. This CDR3 contains 13 residues. The CDR3 region is CASSRERDEKLFF. CDR3 coding DNA: TGTGCCAGCAGCCGCGAGAGGGATGAAAAACTGTTTTTT.

With respect to this clonotype: A much larger clone lies a single base off, so this may be a read error. The V gene is TRBV6-2 or TRBV6-3, the J gene TRBJ2-5; tentative D call: TRBD1 (6 bases). The CDR3 consists of 13 residues. V lost 8 bases and J lost 9, with 19 bases in between. In germline, CDR1 is MNHEY, CDR2 SVGEGT. In nucleotides, the CDR3 is TGTGCCAGCCGACGTCCGGACAAGGGGGCCCAGTACTTC. This gives the protein CASRRPDKGAQYF.